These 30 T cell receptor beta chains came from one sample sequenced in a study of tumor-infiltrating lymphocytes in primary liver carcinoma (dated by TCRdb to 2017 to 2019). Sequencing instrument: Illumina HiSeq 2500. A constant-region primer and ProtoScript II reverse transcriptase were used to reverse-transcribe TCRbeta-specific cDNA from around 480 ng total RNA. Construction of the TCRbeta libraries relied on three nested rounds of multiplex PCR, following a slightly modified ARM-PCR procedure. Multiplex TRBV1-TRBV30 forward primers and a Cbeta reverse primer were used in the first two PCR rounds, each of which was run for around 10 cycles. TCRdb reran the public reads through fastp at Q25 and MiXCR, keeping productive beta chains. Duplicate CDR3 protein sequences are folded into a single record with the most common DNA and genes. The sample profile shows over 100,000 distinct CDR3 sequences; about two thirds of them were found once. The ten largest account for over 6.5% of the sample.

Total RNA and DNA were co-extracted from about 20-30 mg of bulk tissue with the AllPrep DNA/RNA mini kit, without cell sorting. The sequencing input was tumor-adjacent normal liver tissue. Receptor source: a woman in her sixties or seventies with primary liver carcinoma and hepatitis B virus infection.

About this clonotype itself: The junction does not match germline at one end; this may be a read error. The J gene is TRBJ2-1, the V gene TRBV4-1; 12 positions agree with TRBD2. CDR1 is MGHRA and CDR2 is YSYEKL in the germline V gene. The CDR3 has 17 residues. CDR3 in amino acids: CASSQGRLAGACNEQFF. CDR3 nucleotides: TGCGCCAGCAGTCAAGGAAGACTAGCGGGGGCCTGCAATGAGCAGTTCTTC.

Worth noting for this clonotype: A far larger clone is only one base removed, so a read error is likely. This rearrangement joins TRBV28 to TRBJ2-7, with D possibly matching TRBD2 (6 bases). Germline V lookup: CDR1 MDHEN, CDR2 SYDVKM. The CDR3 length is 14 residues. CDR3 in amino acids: CANSFGGSSYEQYF. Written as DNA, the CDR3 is TGTGCCAACAGTTTTGGGGGGAGCTCCTACGAGCAGTACTTC.

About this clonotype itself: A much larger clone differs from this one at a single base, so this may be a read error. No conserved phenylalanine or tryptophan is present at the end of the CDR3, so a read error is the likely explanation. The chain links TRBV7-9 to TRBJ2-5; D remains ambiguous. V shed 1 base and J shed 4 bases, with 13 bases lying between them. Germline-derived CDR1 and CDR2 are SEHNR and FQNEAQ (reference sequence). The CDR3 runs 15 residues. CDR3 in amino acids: CASSLGVPAGETQYS. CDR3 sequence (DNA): TGTGCCAGCAGCTTAGGAGTCCCGGCCGGAGAGACCCAGTACTCC.

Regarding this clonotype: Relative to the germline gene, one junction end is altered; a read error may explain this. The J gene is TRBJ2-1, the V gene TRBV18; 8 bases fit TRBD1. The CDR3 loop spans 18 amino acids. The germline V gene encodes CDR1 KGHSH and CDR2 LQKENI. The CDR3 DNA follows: TGTGCCAGCTCACCCGGTATCCAGGGGGCGGCTTCCTACAATGAGCTGCTCTTC. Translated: CASSPGIQGAASYNELLF.

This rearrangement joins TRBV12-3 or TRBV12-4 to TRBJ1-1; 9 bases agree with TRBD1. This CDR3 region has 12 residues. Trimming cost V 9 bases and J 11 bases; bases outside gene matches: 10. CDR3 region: CASNNRGRKAFF. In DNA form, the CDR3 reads TGTGCCAGTAATAACAGGGGGCGCAAGGCTTTCTTT.

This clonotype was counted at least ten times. As DNA, the CDR3 is TGTGCCAGCAGTTTTGGGCAGGACACTGAAGCTTTCTTT. Translated, it gives CASSFGQDTEAFF. The V and J genes are TRBV12-3 or TRBV12-4 and TRBJ1-1; D gene uncertain. This CDR3 is 13 amino acids long. The V end lost 3 bases, the J end lost 3 bases, and 8 bases lay between the germline ends.

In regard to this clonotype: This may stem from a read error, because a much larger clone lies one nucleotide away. CDR3 coding DNA: TGTACCTGGAGTTGGGGGGACGAGCAGTACTTC. It specifies CTWSWGDEQYF. This chain uses TRBV30 with TRBJ2-7; D is perhaps TRBD2 (6 bases). Germline V gene sequence: CDR1 GTSNPN, CDR2 SVGIG (reference sequence). CDR3 length: 11 amino acids.

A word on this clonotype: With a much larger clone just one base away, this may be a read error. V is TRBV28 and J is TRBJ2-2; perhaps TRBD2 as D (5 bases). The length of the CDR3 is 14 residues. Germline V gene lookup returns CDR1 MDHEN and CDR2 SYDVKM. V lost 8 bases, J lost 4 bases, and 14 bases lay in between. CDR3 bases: TGTGCCAGCCAGGCCGGAGGCCCCACCGGGGAGCTGTTTTTT. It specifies CASQAGGPTGELFF.

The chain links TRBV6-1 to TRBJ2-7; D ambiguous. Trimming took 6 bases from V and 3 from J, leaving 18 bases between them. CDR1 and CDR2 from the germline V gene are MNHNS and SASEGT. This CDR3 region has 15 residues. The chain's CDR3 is CASRDSQYSIYEQYF. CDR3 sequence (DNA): TGTGCCAGCAGAGACTCTCAATACTCCATCTACGAGCAGTACTTC.

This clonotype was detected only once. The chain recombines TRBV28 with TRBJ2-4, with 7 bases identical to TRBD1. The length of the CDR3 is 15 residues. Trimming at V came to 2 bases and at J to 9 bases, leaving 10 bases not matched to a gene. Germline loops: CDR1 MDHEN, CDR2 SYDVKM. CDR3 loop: CASSLGDSRGSIQYF. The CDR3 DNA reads TGTGCCAGCAGTTTAGGGGACAGCAGAGGAAGCATTCAGTACTTC. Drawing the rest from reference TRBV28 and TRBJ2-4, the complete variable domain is DVKVTQSSRYLVKRTGEKVFLECVQDMDHENMFWYRQDPGLGLRLIYFSYDVKMKEKGDIPEGYSVSREKKERFSLILESASTNQTSMYLCASSLGDSRGSIQYFGAGTRLSVL.

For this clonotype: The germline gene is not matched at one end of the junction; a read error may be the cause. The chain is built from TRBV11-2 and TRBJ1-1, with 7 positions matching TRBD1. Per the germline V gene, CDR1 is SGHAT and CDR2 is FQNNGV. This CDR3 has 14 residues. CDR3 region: CANSVSRGDTEAFF. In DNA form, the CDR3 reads TGTGCCAACAGCGTGAGCAGGGGGGATACTGAAGCTTTCTTT.

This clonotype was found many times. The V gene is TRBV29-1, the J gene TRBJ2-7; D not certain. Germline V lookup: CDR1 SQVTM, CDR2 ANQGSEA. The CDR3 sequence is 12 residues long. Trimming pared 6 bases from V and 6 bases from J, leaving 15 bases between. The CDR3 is CSVWAFPGEQYF. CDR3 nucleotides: TGCAGCGTCTGGGCCTTCCCCGGCGAGCAGTACTTC.

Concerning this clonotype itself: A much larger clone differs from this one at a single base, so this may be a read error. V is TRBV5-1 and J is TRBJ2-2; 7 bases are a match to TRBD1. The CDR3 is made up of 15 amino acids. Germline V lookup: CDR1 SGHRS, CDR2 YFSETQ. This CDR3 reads CAGSFRQGGTGELFF. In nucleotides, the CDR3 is TGCGCCGGCAGCTTCCGACAGGGTGGCACCGGGGAGCTGTTTTTT.

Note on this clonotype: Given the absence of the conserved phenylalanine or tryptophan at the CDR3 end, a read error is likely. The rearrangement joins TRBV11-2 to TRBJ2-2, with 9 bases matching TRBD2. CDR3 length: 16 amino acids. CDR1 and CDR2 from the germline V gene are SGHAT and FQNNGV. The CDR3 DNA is TGTGCCAACAGCTTACGACTAGCGGATAACACCATGGAGCTGTTTTCT. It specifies CANSLRLADNTMELFS.

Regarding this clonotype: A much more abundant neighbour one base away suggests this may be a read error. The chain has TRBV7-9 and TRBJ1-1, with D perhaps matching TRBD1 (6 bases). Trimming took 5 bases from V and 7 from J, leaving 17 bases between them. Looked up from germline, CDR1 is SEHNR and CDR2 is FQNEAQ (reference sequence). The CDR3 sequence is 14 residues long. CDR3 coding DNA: TGTGCCAGCAGCCGAACAGGGTTAGGGATTGAAGCTTTCTTT. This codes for CASSRTGLGIEAFF.

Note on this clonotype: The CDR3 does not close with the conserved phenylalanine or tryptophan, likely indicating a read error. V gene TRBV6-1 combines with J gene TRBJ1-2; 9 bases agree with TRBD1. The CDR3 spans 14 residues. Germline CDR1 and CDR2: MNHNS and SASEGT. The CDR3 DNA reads TGTGCCAGAAGTGAAAACTGGACAGGGGAGGGCTACACCTCC. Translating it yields CARSENWTGEGYTS.

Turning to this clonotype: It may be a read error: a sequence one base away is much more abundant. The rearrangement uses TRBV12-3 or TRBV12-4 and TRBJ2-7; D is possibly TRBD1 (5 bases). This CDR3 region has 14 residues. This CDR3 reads CASSQGNGGAELYF. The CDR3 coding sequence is TGTGCCAGCAGCCAAGGCAACGGTGGGGCCGAGCTGTACTTC.

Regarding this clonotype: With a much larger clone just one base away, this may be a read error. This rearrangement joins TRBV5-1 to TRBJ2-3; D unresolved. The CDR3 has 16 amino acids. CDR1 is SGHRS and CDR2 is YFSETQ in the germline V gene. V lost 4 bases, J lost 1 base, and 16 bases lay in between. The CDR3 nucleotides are TGCGCCAGCAGCCCACCTGGATGGACCCGCACAGATACGCAGTATTTT. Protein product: CASSPPGWTRTDTQYF.

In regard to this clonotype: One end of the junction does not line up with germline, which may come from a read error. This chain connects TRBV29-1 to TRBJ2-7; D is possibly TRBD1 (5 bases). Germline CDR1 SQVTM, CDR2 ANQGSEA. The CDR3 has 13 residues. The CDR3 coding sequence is TGCAGCGTTGAAGGCAGGGCCGGCAACGAGCAATACTTC. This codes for CSVEGRAGNEQYF.

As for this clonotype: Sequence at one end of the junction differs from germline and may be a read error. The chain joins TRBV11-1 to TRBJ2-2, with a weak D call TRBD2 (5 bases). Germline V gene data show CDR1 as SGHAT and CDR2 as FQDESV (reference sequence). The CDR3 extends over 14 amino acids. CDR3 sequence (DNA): TGTGTCAACAGACCGAGCCTTGACACCGGGGAGCTGTCTTTT. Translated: CVNRPSLDTGELSF. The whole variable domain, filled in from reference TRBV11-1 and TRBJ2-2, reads EAEVAQSPRYKITEKSQAVAFWCDPISGHATLYWYRQILGQGPELLVQFQDESVVDDSQLPKDRFSAERLKGVDSTLKIQPAELGDSAMYLCVNRPSLDTGELSFGEGSRLTVL.

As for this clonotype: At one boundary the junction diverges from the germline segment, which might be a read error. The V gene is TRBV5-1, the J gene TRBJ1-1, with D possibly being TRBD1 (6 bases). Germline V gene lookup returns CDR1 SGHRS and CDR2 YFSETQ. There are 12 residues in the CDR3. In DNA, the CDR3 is TGTGCCGGCGGGGACACAAACACTGAAGCTTTCTTT. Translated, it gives CAGGDTNTEAFF.

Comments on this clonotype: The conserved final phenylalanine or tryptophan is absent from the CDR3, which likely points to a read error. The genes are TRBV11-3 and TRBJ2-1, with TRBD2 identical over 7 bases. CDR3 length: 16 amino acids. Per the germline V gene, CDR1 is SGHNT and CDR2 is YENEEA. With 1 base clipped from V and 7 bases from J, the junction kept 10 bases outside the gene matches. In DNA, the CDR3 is TGTGCCAGCAGCTTAGGTGGTGGACTAGGGCTAAATGAGCAGTTCCTC. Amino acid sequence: CASSLGGGLGLNEQFL.

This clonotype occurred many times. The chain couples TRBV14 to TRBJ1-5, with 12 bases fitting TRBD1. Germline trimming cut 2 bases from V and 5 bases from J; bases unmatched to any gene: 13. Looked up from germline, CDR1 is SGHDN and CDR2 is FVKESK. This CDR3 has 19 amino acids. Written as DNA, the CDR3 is TGTGCCAGCAGCCAAATACCATTGGGGGACAGGGGGCCACATCAGCCCCAGCATTTT. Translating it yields CASSQIPLGDRGPHQPQHF.

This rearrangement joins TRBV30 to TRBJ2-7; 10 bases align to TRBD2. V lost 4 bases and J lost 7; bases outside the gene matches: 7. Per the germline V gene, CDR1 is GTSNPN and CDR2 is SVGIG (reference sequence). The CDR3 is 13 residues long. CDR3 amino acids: CAWTSGRGREQYF. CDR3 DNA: TGTGCCTGGACGAGCGGGAGGGGTCGGGAGCAGTACTTC.

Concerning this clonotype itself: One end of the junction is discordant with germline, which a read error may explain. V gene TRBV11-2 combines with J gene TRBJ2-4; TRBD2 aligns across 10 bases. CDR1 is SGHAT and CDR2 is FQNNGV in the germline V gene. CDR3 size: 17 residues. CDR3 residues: CSSSPGRLLSGRDIQYF. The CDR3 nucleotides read TGTTCCAGCAGTCCAGGCAGGCTACTAAGCGGGAGGGACATTCAATACTTC.

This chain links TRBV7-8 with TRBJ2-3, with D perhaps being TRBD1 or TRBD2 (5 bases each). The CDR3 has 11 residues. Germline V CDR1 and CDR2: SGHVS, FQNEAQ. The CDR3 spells CASWGNGTQYF. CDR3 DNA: TGTGCTAGCTGGGGGAACGGTACGCAGTATTTT.

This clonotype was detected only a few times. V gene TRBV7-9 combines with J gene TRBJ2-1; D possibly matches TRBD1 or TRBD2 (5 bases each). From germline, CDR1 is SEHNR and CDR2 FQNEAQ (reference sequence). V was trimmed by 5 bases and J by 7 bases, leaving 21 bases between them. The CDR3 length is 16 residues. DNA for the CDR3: TGTGCCAGCAGCCGGGACCCAAGAGGAAGTTGGAATGAGCAGTTCTTC. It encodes CASSRDPRGSWNEQFF.

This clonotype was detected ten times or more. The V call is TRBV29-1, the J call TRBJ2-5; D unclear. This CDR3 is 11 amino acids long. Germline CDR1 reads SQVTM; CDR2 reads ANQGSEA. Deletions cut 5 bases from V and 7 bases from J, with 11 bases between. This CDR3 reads CSVFRSGTQYF. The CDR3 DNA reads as TGCAGCGTTTTCAGGTCAGGGACCCAGTACTTC.

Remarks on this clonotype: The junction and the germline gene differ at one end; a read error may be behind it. The CDR3 reads CVSSLDLWGGGNQPQHF. DNA for the CDR3: TGTGTCAGCAGCTTGGACCTGTGGGGAGGAGGCAATCAGCCCCAGCATTTT. The chain employs TRBV5-5 and TRBJ1-5; D is undetermined. This CDR3 comprises 17 residues. CDR1 and CDR2 from the germline V gene are SGHKS and YYEKEE (reference sequence).

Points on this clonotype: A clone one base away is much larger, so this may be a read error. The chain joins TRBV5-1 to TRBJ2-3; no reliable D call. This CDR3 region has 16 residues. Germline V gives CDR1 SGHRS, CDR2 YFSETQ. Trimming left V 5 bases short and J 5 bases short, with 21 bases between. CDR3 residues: CASRGGERAVVDTQYF. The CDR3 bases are TGCGCCAGCAGAGGCGGTGAGAGAGCTGTTGTAGATACGCAGTATTTT.